This record concerns one T cell receptor beta chain sequence. Its antigen is unknown. Per-base quality was not reported, and no clone a single base away is much larger than it. High-throughput TCR beta sequencing profiled peripheral blood CD8+ and CD4+ T cells from healthy donors, Susac syndrome patients and multiple sclerosis patients. The multiple sclerosis controls were treatment-naive patients who had stable or active relapsing-remitting disease and met the revised McDonald criteria. Bulk CD8+ and CD4+ T cells were purified magnetically by negative isolation, whereas CD8+ TEMRA cells were enriched by FACS. Blood was drawn into EDTA tubes, processed within 24 hours, and PBMCs were isolated by density gradient centrifugation. PBMCs intended for TCR sequencing were frozen in liquid nitrogen and were later thawed in a 37 degrees C water bath. The sorted or isolated CD4+, CD8+ and CD8+ TEMRA cells had a purity of 90% or higher.

This entry comes from a study of CD8 T cells in Susac syndrome (dated by TCRdb to between 2019 and 2020). For the wider study: Repertoire sequencing was used to test whether CD8+ T cell activation and differentiation in Susac syndrome was antigen driven.

The germline V gene specifies SQVTM as CDR1 and ANQGSEA as CDR2. The CDR3 numbers 12 residues from cysteine through phenylalanine. The DNA shown is the 36-base CDR3, in frame from base 1. V is pared back by 5 bases and J by 4 bases, with 9 bases lying between the germline termini. RNA was extracted using the RNeasy kit, and about 0.45 to 1 microgram was reverse transcribed with random hexamers. The immunoSEQ multiplex PCR assay, covering 54 Vbeta and 13 Jbeta segments, was used to amplify TCR beta CDR3 regions. PCR amplification bias was corrected using a synthetic template baseline for primer optimization and computational correction. In the source study's methods: Reads were assigned to V, D and J genes according to IMGT and analyzed in immunoSEQ Analyzer, with only productive sequences retained. To calculate clonality, Shannon entropy was normalized by log2 of the number of productive unique sequences and then subtracted from one. For each patient and control, public and private clones were evaluated among the 100 most prevalent clones. Susac-specific clones were defined as absent from healthy and MS cohorts, roughly 1,100 published viral clones and other ImmuneACCESS disease sequences. TCRdb itself trimmed the public reads at Q25 with fastp, ran MiXCR and retained productive beta chains. Every entry covers one CDR3 protein and lists the most common genes and DNA from its rows. The V and J calls and clone size are TCRdb's, not the authors'. Present in this sample are about 120,000 distinct CDR3 sequences, 90% to 95% of which were seen just once. About 0.096% of the sample rests with the top ten.

General findings and caveats noted by the study authors: The TCR sequencing and HLA analysis was acknowledged to have included a relatively small number of individuals.

The clonotype was recovered from a human donor with multiple sclerosis. This receptor chain uses TRBV29-1 and TRBJ2-1; a tentative D call is TRBD2 (6 bases match). Sequencing used CD4+ T cells from PBMCs. The DNA reads as follows: TGCAGCGTTTCCGGGGGTTACAATGAGCAGTTCTTC. Translated, this is CSVSGGYNEQFF.